Reported below is one T cell receptor beta chain. Data came from immunoSEQ multiplex PCR; TCRdb stores just in-frame clones and leaves some out. Here the sample spans 50,000 to 60,000 clones, 80% to 85% being singletons. This sample was taken from a study of blood T cell repertoires in COVID-19. The CDR3 has 13 amino acids. Germline CDR1 reads SEHNR; CDR2 reads FQNEAQ (reference sequence). V lost 5 bases to trimming and J lost 11 bases; unmatched junction nucleotides: 10. The specimen sequenced was peripheral blood. The chain combines TRBV7-9 with TRBJ1-1; 8 nucleotides agree with TRBD1. The sequence derives from a man older than 75 with COVID-19, enrolled during active disease. CDR3 sequence: CASSRGQGQGAFF. CDR3 in DNA: TGTGCCAGCAGCCGAGGCCAAGGACAGGGTGCTTTCTTT.